The present TCR beta chain was sequenced within a study of OX40 agonist ivuxolimab in advanced cancers. The ends lost 4 bases at V and 7 bases at J; junction bases unmatched: 20. Germline CDR1 ENHRY, CDR2 SYGVKD. This CDR3 is built from 19 residues. Using immunoSEQ multiplex PCR, the repertoire was profiled, and TCRdb retains in-frame clones only, with some absent. The sample lists 75,000 to 90,000 clones, about 90% occurring once. V is TRBV10-3 and J is TRBJ2-1, with 9 nucleotides matching TRBD2. The source material was CD4+ or CD8+ T cells sorted from blood, sampled in a trial of the OX40 agonist ivuxolimab. This receptor was identified in an adult with an advanced solid tumor such as melanoma, head and neck, liver or kidney cancer. The CDR3 DNA follows: TGTGCCATCAGTGGCCCAACGGCGGGAGGGCCTTTGCTGAAAAATGAGCAGTTCTTC. The encoded protein is CAISGPTAGGPLLKNEQFF.